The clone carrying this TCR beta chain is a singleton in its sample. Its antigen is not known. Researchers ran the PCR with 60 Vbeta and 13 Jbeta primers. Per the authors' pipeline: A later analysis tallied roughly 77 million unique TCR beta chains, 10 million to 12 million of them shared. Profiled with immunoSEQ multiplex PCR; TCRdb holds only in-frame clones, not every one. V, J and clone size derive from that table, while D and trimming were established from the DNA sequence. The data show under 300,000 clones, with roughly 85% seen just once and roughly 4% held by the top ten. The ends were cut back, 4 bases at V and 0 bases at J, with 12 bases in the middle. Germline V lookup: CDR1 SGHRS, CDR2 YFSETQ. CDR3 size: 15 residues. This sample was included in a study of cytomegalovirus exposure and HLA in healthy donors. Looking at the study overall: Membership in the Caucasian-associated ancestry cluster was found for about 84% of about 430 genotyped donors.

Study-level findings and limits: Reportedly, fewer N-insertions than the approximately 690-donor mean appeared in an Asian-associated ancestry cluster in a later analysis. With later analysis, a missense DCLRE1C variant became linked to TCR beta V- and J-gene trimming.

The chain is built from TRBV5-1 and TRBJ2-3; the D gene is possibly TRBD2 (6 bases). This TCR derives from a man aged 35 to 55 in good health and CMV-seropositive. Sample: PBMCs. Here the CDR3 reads CASSPWGDSTDTQYF. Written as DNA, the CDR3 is TGCGCCAGCAGCCCCTGGGGGGATAGCACAGATACGCAGTATTTT.